A single sample is the source of the 16 T cell receptor beta chains below, sequenced in a study of a mutant IDH1 vaccine in newly diagnosed glioma. Time point described: week 5, during vaccination. With topical imiquimod, each dose of the vaccine consisted of 300 ug of mutant IDH1 20-mer peptide. Antigens for these TCRs are unknown. TCRdb's copy holds only in-frame clones and misses some; the assay was immunoSEQ multiplex PCR. The sample lists fewer than 100,000 clones; roughly 91% were seen once. The sequenced sample was PBMCs, obtained from a glioma patient whose treatment included an IDH1 peptide vaccine. Receptor source: a woman in her forties or fifties with glioma.

This chain uses TRBV19 with TRBJ1-4; D call uncertain. The CDR3 is 14 amino acids. The V and J ends lost 5 bases and 4 bases respectively, with 11 bases between them. Per the germline V gene, CDR1 is LNHDA and CDR2 is SQIVND (reference sequence). Written as DNA, the CDR3 is TGTGCCAGTAGTCCCATAGACTTTAATGAAAAACTGTTTTTT. This codes for CASSPIDFNEKLFF.

This sequence joins TRBV2 and TRBJ1-5; D is undetermined. Trimming cost V 4 bases and J 0 bases, with 7 bases left between them. The CDR3 totals 14 residues. The germline CDR1 and CDR2 sequences are SNHLY and FYNNEI. In DNA form, the CDR3 reads TGTGCCAGCAGTGCGGAGTATAGCAATCAGCCCCAGCATTTT. It encodes CASSAEYSNQPQHF.

The chain has TRBV2 and TRBJ2-5, with 8 bases fitting TRBD1. The CDR3 contains 13 residues. In germline, CDR1 is SNHLY, CDR2 FYNNEI. V gave up 6 bases and J gave up 7 bases; unmatched junction bases: 7. The CDR3 DNA sequence: TGTGCCAGCAGAGGACAGGGTCGGGTGACCCAGTACTTC. It yields the protein CASRGQGRVTQYF.

The chain links TRBV20-1 to TRBJ2-1; D is perhaps TRBD2 (6 bases). V lost 0 bases to trimming and J lost 12 bases, with 9 bases between them. In germline, CDR1 is DFQATT, CDR2 SNEGSKA (reference sequence). The CDR3 has 11 amino acids. The CDR3, as DNA: TGCAGTGCTAGAGATCGGGGAGGGCAGTTCTTC. Its protein product is CSARDRGGQFF.

This clone was seen more than once but under ten times. The chain recombines TRBV9 with TRBJ2-5; TRBD1 is a possible D gene (5 bases). Per germline, CDR1 SGDLS and CDR2 YYNGEE. The germline V and J ends were trimmed by 3 bases and 7 bases, with 10 bases remaining between them. The length of the CDR3 is 12 residues. The chain's CDR3 is CASSAVQGTQYF. The CDR3 nucleotides are TGTGCCAGCAGCGCGGTCCAGGGGACCCAGTACTTC. Looking up the rest from reference TRBV9 and TRBJ2-5 gives the full variable domain: DSGVTQTPKHLITATGQRVTLRCSPRSGDLSVYWYQQSLDQGLQFLIQYYNGEERAKGNILERFSAQQFPDLHSELNLSSLELGDSALYFCASSAVQGTQYFGPGTRLLVL.

The rearrangement joins TRBV28 to TRBJ1-1; D is unresolved. Trimming shortened V by 3 bases and J by 0 bases, and 11 bases separated the two germline ends. The CDR3 consists of 15 residues. The germline CDR1 and CDR2 sequences are MDHEN and SYDVKM. The CDR3 DNA reads TGTGCCAGCAGTTTTAATTCGGCGCTGAACACTGAAGCTTTCTTT. Protein: CASSFNSALNTEAFF.

The CDR3, as DNA: TGTGCCAGCAGCTTCCCCTGGGGGGGGTACAATGAGCAGTTCTTC. Translated, it gives CASSFPWGGYNEQFF. This chain uses TRBV11-2 with TRBJ2-1; 7 bases align to TRBD2. CDR3 length: 15 residues. Germline-derived CDR1 and CDR2 are SGHAT and FQNNGV. The V and J ends lost 3 bases and 4 bases, in that order; junction bases with no gene match: 6.

The chain uses TRBV27 and TRBJ1-2; D remains unclear. This CDR3 is 14 amino acids long. From germline, CDR1 is MNHEY and CDR2 SMNVEV (reference sequence). V gave up 0 bases and J gave up 8 bases, with 13 bases separating them. CDR3 nucleotide sequence: TGTGCCAGCAGTTTATCCCCCGGTATGCGAGGCTACACCTTC. This translates into CASSLSPGMRGYTF.

This chain joins TRBV30 and TRBJ2-5; TRBD2 might be the D (6 bases). CDR3 size: 19 residues. Germline CDR1 is GTSNPN and CDR2 is SVGIG (reference sequence). V shed 0 bases and J shed 2 bases, with 25 bases lying between them. CDR3 sequence: CAWSVPRGPEVVRQETQYF. In DNA form, the CDR3 reads TGTGCCTGGAGTGTACCGCGGGGTCCCGAGGTCGTTCGTCAAGAGACCCAGTACTTC.

The chain employs TRBV27 and TRBJ1-2, with 7 bases identical to TRBD1. The germline V gene has CDR1 MNHEY and CDR2 SMNVEV (reference sequence). Unmatched junction bases numbered 2, after V lost 4 bases and J lost 0 bases. The CDR3 loop spans 14 amino acids. The CDR3 reads CASSSTGPNYGYTF. The DNA for the CDR3 is TGTGCCAGCAGTTCGACAGGGCCTAACTATGGCTACACCTTC.

The rearrangement uses TRBV2 and TRBJ1-2, with D perhaps matching TRBD1 (5 bases). Germline V gene sequence: CDR1 SNHLY, CDR2 FYNNEI. The CDR3 runs 14 residues. Trimming pared 4 bases from V and 5 bases from J, leaving 14 bases between. The CDR3 is CASSVEGKGYGYTF. CDR3 DNA sequence: TGTGCCAGCAGTGTAGAGGGGAAAGGATATGGCTACACCTTC.

The chain combines TRBV5-1 with TRBJ2-5; D unresolved. The J call could be wrong; TRBJ2-7 is a better fit for the DNA end. Germline CDR1 reads SGHRS; CDR2 reads YFSETQ. The CDR3 covers 13 residues. The CDR3 loop reads CASKWALSYEQYF. DNA of the CDR3: TGCGCCAGCAAATGGGCCCTCTCCTACGAGCAGTACTTC.

This chain links TRBV2 with TRBJ2-2, with no clear D. The V and J ends lost 0 bases and 6 bases respectively, with 11 bases between them. The CDR3 contains 15 residues. Germline V lookup: CDR1 SNHLY, CDR2 FYNNEI. The CDR3 here is CASSEAGWEAGELFF. DNA for the CDR3: TGTGCCAGCAGTGAAGCAGGGTGGGAAGCCGGGGAGCTGTTTTTT.

The chain uses TRBV23-1 and TRBJ1-5, with 9 bases matching TRBD1. TRBV23-1 is assigned to the ORF class and has an uncertain function. V trimming: 0 bases; J trimming: 0 bases; junction bases outside the gene matches: 9. The CDR3 sequence is 19 residues long. The CDR3: CASSQSDYRTGDSNQPQHF. In DNA, the CDR3 is TGCGCCAGCAGTCAATCCGATTACAGGACAGGGGATAGCAATCAGCCCCAGCATTTT.

The chain joins TRBV7-9 to TRBJ1-1, with 7 bases matching TRBD1. The V and J ends lost 5 bases and 6 bases, in that order; junction bases with no gene match: 9. The CDR3 has 14 residues. The V gene's germline CDR1 is SEHNR and CDR2 FQNEAQ (reference sequence). CDR3 coding DNA: TGTGCCAGCAGCGTGGACAGGTCGTTGGCTGAAGCTTTCTTT. This encodes CASSVDRSLAEAFF.

The chain combines TRBV10-2 with TRBJ2-5; 8 bases fit TRBD1. Looked up from germline, CDR1 is WSHSY and CDR2 is SAAADI. V lost 4 bases to trimming and J lost 7 bases; unmatched junction nucleotides: 11. This CDR3 spans 15 amino acids. Here the CDR3 DNA reads TGCGCCAGCAGTGCTCGGACAGGGATGTCGGGGACCCAGTACTTC. It encodes CASSARTGMSGTQYF.